The 12 T cell receptor beta chains below come from one sample, sequenced in a study of B cell selection in AIRE deficiency. Some clones are missing from TCRdb's copy, which holds only in-frame ones; the method was immunoSEQ multiplex PCR. The sample holds about 18,000 clones, about 92% seen once. Sorted regulatory T cells were CD4-positive, CD25-high and CD127-low or negative. Input material: CD4+CD25+ Tregs sorted from PBMCs. Receptor source: a human donor in good health.

The chain recombines TRBV7-2 with TRBJ1-1; D ambiguous. V shed 0 bases and J shed 0 bases, with 11 bases lying between them. The CDR3 is 16 residues long. Germline CDR1 is SGHTA and CDR2 is FQGNSA. CDR3 nucleotides: TGTGCCAGCAGCTTAGCACCCAGGCAGATGAACACTGAAGCTTTCTTT. As protein: CASSLAPRQMNTEAFF.

This chain uses TRBV5-1 with TRBJ2-7, with D possibly matching TRBD1 (5 bases). The V end was cut by 7 bases, the J end by 0 bases, with 14 bases between. Per germline, CDR1 SGHRS and CDR2 YFSETQ. This CDR3 is 14 amino acids long. The CDR3 DNA reads as TGCGCCAGCTACCCAGGGCTGAGCTCCTACGAGCAGTACTTC. This gives the protein CASYPGLSSYEQYF.

This rearrangement joins TRBV5-6 to TRBJ2-7; 11 bases agree with TRBD2. J lost 7 bases, V lost 0 bases, and 6 bases had no gene match. This CDR3 comprises 15 residues. CDR1 SGHDT and CDR2 YYEEEE come from the germline V gene. The CDR3 DNA reads TGTGCCAGCAGCTTGGCCCCTAGCGGGAGGAGGGAGCAGTACTTC. Encoded protein: CASSLAPSGRREQYF.

This clone occurred once. The chain employs TRBV11-1 and TRBJ2-3, with TRBD2 matching over 8 bases. Trimming removed 0 bases from V and 5 bases from J; junction bases left unmatched: 7. This CDR3 region has 16 residues. Germline CDR1 is SGHAT and CDR2 is FQDESV (reference sequence). The CDR3 loop reads CASSLAAGGGGDTQYF. In nucleotides, the CDR3 is TGTGCCAGCAGCTTAGCGGCGGGAGGCGGTGGAGATACGCAGTATTTT.

The chain employs TRBV29-1 and TRBJ2-3; D possibly matches TRBD1 or TRBD2 (5 bases each). The CDR3 is 15 residues long. CDR1 and CDR2 from the germline V gene are SQVTM and ANQGSEA. The germline V and J ends were trimmed by 4 bases and 3 bases, with 17 bases remaining between them. The CDR3 spells CSVALNGGRTDTQYF. The CDR3 DNA follows: TGCAGCGTTGCCCTGAATGGGGGAAGGACAGATACGCAGTATTTT.

The V gene is TRBV18, the J gene TRBJ2-1, with unresolved D. CDR3 size: 11 residues. V was pared by 6 bases and J by 7 bases, with 7 bases between. Germline V gene sequence: CDR1 KGHSH, CDR2 LQKENI. The CDR3 is CASSSENEQFF. Here the CDR3 DNA reads TGTGCCAGCTCCTCCGAGAATGAGCAGTTCTTC.

Here the CDR3 DNA reads TGCGCCAGCAGCCCCCGGACTAGCGGGTTACAAGAGACCCAGTACTTC. This gives the protein CASSPRTSGLQETQYF. V and J are TRBV5-1 and TRBJ2-5; 11 bases are a match to TRBD2. The CDR3 is 16 residues long. Germline CDR1 SGHRS, CDR2 YFSETQ. V trimming: 4 bases; J trimming: 2 bases; junction bases outside the gene matches: 7. Complete variable domain (other parts from reference TRBV5-1 and TRBJ2-5): KAGVTQTPRYLIKTRGQQVTLSCSPISGHRSVSWYQQTPGQGLQFLFEYFSETQRNKGNFPGRFSGRQFSNSRSEMNVSTLELGDSALYLCASSPRTSGLQETQYFGPGTRLLVL.

The CDR3 DNA reads TGTGCCAGCAGCTTATTCGGGGCCTCGAACACCGGGGAGCTGTTTTTT. Protein product: CASSLFGASNTGELFF. The chain has TRBV7-2 and TRBJ2-2; D may correspond to TRBD1 or TRBD2 (5 bases each). CDR3 length: 16 amino acids. V was cut by 2 bases and J by 0 bases, with 10 bases left in between. CDR1 and CDR2 from the germline V gene are SGHTA and FQGNSA.

The CDR3 loop is CASGRADSYNEQFF. CDR3 nucleotides: TGCGCCAGCGGTCGGGCCGACTCCTACAATGAGCAGTTCTTC. V usage is TRBV5-1 and J usage is TRBJ2-1; D remains unclear. This CDR3 is 14 amino acids long. Trimming shortened V by 7 bases and J by 0 bases, and 11 bases separated the two germline ends. From germline, CDR1 is SGHRS and CDR2 YFSETQ.

The J gene is TRBJ1-1, the V gene TRBV5-5; D is unclear. V was pared by 5 bases and J by 5 bases, with 7 bases between. Per germline, CDR1 SGHKS and CDR2 YYEKEE (reference sequence). The CDR3 is made up of 11 amino acids. CDR3 nucleotides: TGTGCCAGCAGAGGTGAGACTGAAGCTTTCTTT. Amino acids: CASRGETEAFF.

The chain employs TRBV5-1 and TRBJ2-3; D is undetermined. Trimming took off 6 bases at V and 14 bases at J, with 16 bases between the two ends. Germline CDR1 and CDR2: SGHRS and YFSETQ. The CDR3 sequence is 11 residues long. Written as DNA, the CDR3 is TGCGCCAGCACCCCAGACAATGTATGGTATTTT. Translated: CASTPDNVWYF.

The chain carries TRBV28 and TRBJ1-6, with D perhaps matching TRBD1 (6 bases). This CDR3 is built from 17 residues. Germline V gives CDR1 MDHEN, CDR2 SYDVKM. The germline V and J ends were trimmed by 5 bases and 4 bases, with 18 bases remaining between them. CDR3 sequence reads: CASSTFTTGRYNSPLHF. Written as DNA, the CDR3 is TGTGCCAGCAGTACCTTCACTACAGGGAGGTATAATTCACCCCTCCACTTT.